The 3 T cell receptor beta chains below all came from one sample that was sequenced in a study of shared clonotypes between healthy human individuals (TCRdb year 2020). CD8 naive samples were obtained by positive selection for CCR7 among CD45RO-negative cells, yielding a CD45RA+CCR7+ population from which TemRA cells were excluded. The library was made by the immunoSEQ multiplex PCR assay. TCRdb provides this immuneACCESS table in a form limited to in-frame rearrangements. Some clones are lacking; in checked studies, under half of them reflect an unresolved V gene, and why the rest are absent is not known. The sample table shows some 1,900,000 clones, and roughly 95% are seen once. 1.2% of the sample is held by the ten biggest clonotypes. Sequencing used naive CD8+ T cells sorted from blood. The sample's cell subset or site, from its label and the paper: CD45RA+CCR7+. The receptors shown here come from a man aged 18 to 30 in good health.

V and J are TRBV9 and TRBJ2-4, with a tentative D call TRBD2 (6 bases). Looked up from germline, CDR1 is SGDLS and CDR2 is YYNGEE. Trimming took off 0 bases at V and 8 bases at J, with 15 bases between the two ends. The CDR3 has 15 residues. The CDR3 DNA sequence: TGTGCCAGCAGCGTAGCGGGCGGCTGGGAGGACATTCAGTACTTC. This codes for CASSVAGGWEDIQYF.

This clone appeared a few times. The gene calls are TRBV27 and TRBJ1-2; D gene unclear. V was pared by 2 bases and J by 1 base, with 5 bases between. Germline V CDR1 and CDR2: MNHEY, SMNVEV (reference sequence). This CDR3 has 13 residues. This CDR3 is CASSLRVNYGYTF. CDR3 coding DNA: TGTGCCAGCAGTTTACGGGTTAACTATGGCTACACCTTC.

V and J are TRBV5-4 and TRBJ2-3, with 11 bases aligning to TRBD2. J gave up 2 bases and V 3 bases, and 5 bases lay outside the gene matches. CDR1 is SGHNT and CDR2 is YYREEE in the germline V gene (reference sequence). CDR3 size: 16 residues. The CDR3 DNA is TGTGCCAGCAGCTGGGCTAGCGGGGGGAACACAGATACGCAGTATTTT. This sequence encodes CASSWASGGNTDTQYF.